Listed below are T cell receptor beta chains from one sample, sequenced in a study of blood T cell repertoires in COVID-19. Sequencing was performed with immunoSEQ multiplex PCR; in TCRdb, only in-frame clones are kept and a portion is missing. This table holds over 200,000 clones, around 85% found once. The specimen was PBMCs or T cells enriched from blood (not recorded which). These receptors all come from a man aged 35-49 years who had recovered from COVID-19. Both conserved end residues are part of each CDR3. D genes are given only for firm matches. Only some rows state a clone size, as once, few, many or a class for expanded clones.

V gene: TRBV2; D gene: -; clone size: -; J gene: TRBJ2-7; CDR3 DNA: TGTGCCAGCAGTGACACAGATTCCTACGAGCAGTACTTC; CDR3 protein: CASSDTDSYEQYF
V gene: TRBV7-3; D gene: TRBD1; clone size: -; J gene: TRBJ2-5; CDR3 DNA: TGTGCCAGCAGCCTTAATGGCAGGGGGAGAATAGAGACCCAGTACTTC; CDR3 protein: CASSLNGRGRIETQYF
V gene: TRBV29-1; D gene: -; clone size: -; J gene: TRBJ1-1; CDR3 DNA: TGCAGCGTTGAAGCAGGGTTTGGCACTGAAGCTTTCTTT; CDR3 protein: CSVEAGFGTEAFF
V gene: TRBV19; D gene: -; clone size: -; J gene: TRBJ1-5; CDR3 DNA: TGTGCCAGTAGTGCACAGGTAAGCAATCAGCCCCAGCATTTT; CDR3 protein: CASSAQVSNQPQHF
V gene: TRBV7-3; D gene: TRBD1; clone size: -; J gene: TRBJ2-6; CDR3 DNA: TGTGCCAGCAGCTCCACAGGGGCGCTCTCTGGGGCCAACGTCCTGACTTTC; CDR3 protein: CASSSTGALSGANVLTF
V gene: TRBV13; D gene: -; clone size: -; J gene: TRBJ1-1; CDR3 DNA: TGTGCCAGCAGCTTCGGGAACAAGAACACTGAAGCTTTCTTT; CDR3 protein: CASSFGNKNTEAFF
V gene: TRBV11-2; D gene: -; clone size: -; J gene: TRBJ2-3; CDR3 DNA: TGTGCCAGCAGCTTAACGCGGCTAGCAGCAGATACGCAGTATTTT; CDR3 protein: CASSLTRLAADTQYF
V gene: TRBV21-1; D gene: -; clone size: -; J gene: TRBJ2-1; CDR3 DNA: TGTGCCAGCAGCAAAGGGGACAGGGACCGACTAGCGGGAGGCAATGAGCAGTTCTTC; CDR3 protein: CASSKGDRDRLAGGNEQFF
V gene: TRBV11-1; D gene: -; clone size: once; J gene: TRBJ2-1; CDR3 DNA: TGTGCCTCAGCACTAGCCCGACAAGAGTATATTAATGAGCAGTTCTTC; CDR3 protein: CASALARQEYINEQFF
V gene: TRBV28; D gene: TRBD2; clone size: -; J gene: TRBJ2-6; CDR3 DNA: TGTGCCAGCAGTTCACCGGGACTAGCGGGCTCTGGGGCCAACGTCCTGACTTTC; CDR3 protein: CASSSPGLAGSGANVLTF
V gene: TRBV18; D gene: -; clone size: -; J gene: TRBJ1-1; CDR3 DNA: TGTGCCAGCTCTTTTGAGGACAGAGGACGTGCAGCTTTCTTT; CDR3 protein: CASSFEDRGRAAFF
V gene: TRBV11-2; D gene: -; clone size: -; J gene: TRBJ1-1; CDR3 DNA: TGTGCCAGCAGCAAAAACAGGGCGAGGAACACTGAAGCTTTCTTT; CDR3 protein: CASSKNRARNTEAFF
V gene: TRBV28; D gene: -; clone size: -; J gene: TRBJ2-7; CDR3 DNA: TGTGCCAGCAGTTTCCCCGGACTCACCTACGAGCAGTACTTC; CDR3 protein: CASSFPGLTYEQYF
V gene: TRBV29-1; D gene: -; clone size: -; J gene: TRBJ1-2; CDR3 DNA: TGCAGCGTTGAAATGCGTGGTGGCTACACCTTC; CDR3 protein: CSVEMRGGYTF
V gene: TRBV10-3; D gene: -; clone size: -; J gene: TRBJ1-3; CDR3 DNA: TGTGCCATCAGAGAGGACAGCTCTGGAAACACCATATATTTT; CDR3 protein: CAIREDSSGNTIYF
V gene: TRBV27; D gene: -; clone size: -; J gene: TRBJ1-1; CDR3 DNA: TGTGCCAGCAGTTCAAAAAACACTGAAGCTTTCTTT; CDR3 protein: CASSSKNTEAFF
V gene: TRBV11-2; D gene: TRBD2; clone size: once; J gene: TRBJ2-1; CDR3 DNA: TGTGCCAGCAGCTTAGTGCGGACTAGCGGGAGGGCCAGGGATGAGCAGTTCTTC; CDR3 protein: CASSLVRTSGRARDEQFF
V gene: TRBV7-2; D gene: TRBD2; clone size: once; J gene: TRBJ2-1; CDR3 DNA: TGTGCCAGCAGCTTAGATAGCGGGAGTCGAAATGAGCAGTTCTTC; CDR3 protein: CASSLDSGSRNEQFF
V gene: TRBV7-2; D gene: TRBD1; clone size: -; J gene: TRBJ1-6; CDR3 DNA: TGTGCCAGCAGCTCCGACAGGGTTTCTCATTCACCCCTCCACTTT; CDR3 protein: CASSSDRVSHSPLHF
V gene: TRBV24-1; D gene: TRBD1; clone size: -; J gene: TRBJ2-1; CDR3 DNA: TGTGCCACCAGTGATTCGGGGACAGGGCAATCCTACAATGAGCAGTTCTTC; CDR3 protein: CATSDSGTGQSYNEQFF
V gene: TRBV15; D gene: -; clone size: -; J gene: TRBJ2-7; CDR3 DNA: TGTGCCACCAGCAGAGTTCAGGCTAGCGAATACTCCTACGAGCAGTACTTC; CDR3 protein: CATSRVQASEYSYEQYF
V gene: TRBV3-1/TRBV3-2; D gene: -; clone size: -; J gene: TRBJ2-1; CDR3 DNA: TGTGCCAGCAGCCGAGTCACGAATGAGCAGTTCTTC; CDR3 protein: CASSRVTNEQFF
V gene: TRBV4-1; D gene: TRBD1; clone size: -; J gene: TRBJ1-5; CDR3 DNA: TGCGCCAGCAGCCAAGATGGGGGACAGGGGACCAGGCCCCAGCATTTT; CDR3 protein: CASSQDGGQGTRPQHF
V gene: TRBV24-1; D gene: TRBD1; clone size: -; J gene: TRBJ2-3; CDR3 DNA: TGTGCCACCAGCGCCGCACCGGGACAGAGATCCGGTGGCACAGATACGCAATATTTT; CDR3 protein: CATSAAPGQRSGGTDTQYF
V gene: TRBV30; D gene: TRBD1; clone size: -; J gene: TRBJ2-1; CDR3 DNA: TGTGCCTGGAGTCGGGACAGCGCCTACAATGAGCAGTTCTTC; CDR3 protein: CAWSRDSAYNEQFF
V gene: TRBV18; D gene: -; clone size: -; J gene: TRBJ1-1; CDR3 DNA: TGTGCCAGCTCACCCTTCCGGGAGGGCATGAACACTGAAGCTTTCTTT; CDR3 protein: CASSPFREGMNTEAFF
V gene: TRBV5-8; D gene: -; clone size: once; J gene: TRBJ1-1; CDR3 DNA: TGTGCCAGCAGCTTCAGCCAACAGGCTGAAGCTTTCTTT; CDR3 protein: CASSFSQQAEAFF
V gene: TRBV11-3; D gene: -; clone size: once; J gene: TRBJ2-3; CDR3 DNA: TGTGCCAGCAGCTTCAGGGCAGCAGATACGCAGTATTTT; CDR3 protein: CASSFRAADTQYF
V gene: TRBV3-1/TRBV3-2; D gene: TRBD2; clone size: -; J gene: TRBJ2-5; CDR3 DNA: TGTGCCAGCATCCGTTGCATGGCGGGAGGGGAGACCCAGTACTTC; CDR3 protein: CASIRCMAGGETQYF
V gene: TRBV10-2; D gene: TRBD1; clone size: -; J gene: TRBJ1-4; CDR3 DNA: TGCGCCAGCAGACAGGGGGACGAAAAACTGTTTTTT; CDR3 protein: CASRQGDEKLFF
V gene: TRBV27; D gene: TRBD1; clone size: -; J gene: TRBJ1-2; CDR3 DNA: TGTGCCAGCAGGAAACAGGGGGCTGGGTATGGCTACACCTTC; CDR3 protein: CASRKQGAGYGYTF
V gene: TRBV4-3; D gene: -; clone size: -; J gene: TRBJ1-4; CDR3 DNA: TGCGCCAGCAGCCGCGGGACCTCGGAAGAAAAACTGTTTTTT; CDR3 protein: CASSRGTSEEKLFF
V gene: TRBV6-2/TRBV6-3; D gene: -; clone size: -; J gene: TRBJ1-2; CDR3 DNA: TGTGCCAGCAGTTATTCTTCAGCTAACTATGGCTACACCTTC; CDR3 protein: CASSYSSANYGYTF
V gene: TRBV4-3; D gene: TRBD1; clone size: -; J gene: TRBJ2-7; CDR3 DNA: TGCGCCAGCAGCCAAGATCGGGCCTGGGACAGAGACTACGAGCAGTACTTC; CDR3 protein: CASSQDRAWDRDYEQYF
V gene: TRBV7-9; D gene: TRBD1; clone size: many; J gene: TRBJ1-3; CDR3 DNA: TGTGCCAGCAGCTGGGACAGGGTCACTGGAAACACCATATATTTT; CDR3 protein: CASSWDRVTGNTIYF
V gene: TRBV5-6; D gene: -; clone size: -; J gene: TRBJ2-1; CDR3 DNA: TGTGCCAGCAGAACGGAGGGGAGAGGTGAGCAGTTCTTC; CDR3 protein: CASRTEGRGEQFF
V gene: TRBV21-1; D gene: -; clone size: -; J gene: TRBJ1-1; CDR3 DNA: TGTGCCAGGGAGGGACAGGGGAACACTGAAGCTTTCTTT; CDR3 protein: CAREGQGNTEAFF
V gene: TRBV9; D gene: TRBD2; clone size: -; J gene: TRBJ2-3; CDR3 DNA: TGTGCCAGCAGCGTAGGAAGTAGCGGGAGGACAGATACGCAGTATTTT; CDR3 protein: CASSVGSSGRTDTQYF
V gene: TRBV3-1/TRBV3-2; D gene: TRBD2; clone size: -; J gene: TRBJ2-7; CDR3 DNA: TGTGCCAGCAGCCAAGTCTGGACTAGCGGGAGGGCCGGGAATGAGCAGTACTTC; CDR3 protein: CASSQVWTSGRAGNEQYF
V gene: TRBV4-3; D gene: TRBD1; clone size: few; J gene: TRBJ1-5; CDR3 DNA: TGCGCCAGCAGCCTCTGGACAGGGTATCAGCCCCAGCATTTT; CDR3 protein: CASSLWTGYQPQHF
V gene: TRBV7-2; D gene: -; clone size: -; J gene: TRBJ2-1; CDR3 DNA: TGTGCCAGCAGCTTATTGGGCTCTCCAAATGAGCAGTTCTTC; CDR3 protein: CASSLLGSPNEQFF
V gene: TRBV18; D gene: -; clone size: -; J gene: TRBJ2-7; CDR3 DNA: TGTGCCAGCTCACCAAGGCAGGGTAACTCCTACGAGCAGTACTTC; CDR3 protein: CASSPRQGNSYEQYF
V gene: TRBV28; D gene: -; clone size: few; J gene: TRBJ1-5; CDR3 DNA: TGTGCCAGCAGTCCCCCCCGAGGGCCCCAGCATTTT; CDR3 protein: CASSPPRGPQHF
V gene: TRBV6-2/TRBV6-3; D gene: TRBD1; clone size: -; J gene: TRBJ1-4; CDR3 DNA: TGTGCCAGCAGCGACCCCTCGGGACAGGGGAATGAAAAACTGTTTTTT; CDR3 protein: CASSDPSGQGNEKLFF
V gene: TRBV5-6; D gene: TRBD1; clone size: few; J gene: TRBJ2-2; CDR3 DNA: TGTGCCAGCAGCATGGACAGGGCCGGGGAGCTGTTTTTT; CDR3 protein: CASSMDRAGELFF
V gene: TRBV6-6; D gene: -; clone size: -; J gene: TRBJ2-7; CDR3 DNA: TGTGCCAGCAGTGGAAGCAGGTCCACCTACGAGCAGTACTTC; CDR3 protein: CASSGSRSTYEQYF
V gene: TRBV19; D gene: -; clone size: -; J gene: TRBJ1-5; CDR3 DNA: TGTGCCAGTAGAGAGGTAATTGGAAGTCAGCCCCAGCATTTT; CDR3 protein: CASREVIGSQPQHF
V gene: TRBV5-1; D gene: TRBD1; clone size: -; J gene: TRBJ2-5; CDR3 DNA: TGCGCCAGCAGCTTTGGTAGGGGGCAGGAGACCCAGTACTTC; CDR3 protein: CASSFGRGQETQYF